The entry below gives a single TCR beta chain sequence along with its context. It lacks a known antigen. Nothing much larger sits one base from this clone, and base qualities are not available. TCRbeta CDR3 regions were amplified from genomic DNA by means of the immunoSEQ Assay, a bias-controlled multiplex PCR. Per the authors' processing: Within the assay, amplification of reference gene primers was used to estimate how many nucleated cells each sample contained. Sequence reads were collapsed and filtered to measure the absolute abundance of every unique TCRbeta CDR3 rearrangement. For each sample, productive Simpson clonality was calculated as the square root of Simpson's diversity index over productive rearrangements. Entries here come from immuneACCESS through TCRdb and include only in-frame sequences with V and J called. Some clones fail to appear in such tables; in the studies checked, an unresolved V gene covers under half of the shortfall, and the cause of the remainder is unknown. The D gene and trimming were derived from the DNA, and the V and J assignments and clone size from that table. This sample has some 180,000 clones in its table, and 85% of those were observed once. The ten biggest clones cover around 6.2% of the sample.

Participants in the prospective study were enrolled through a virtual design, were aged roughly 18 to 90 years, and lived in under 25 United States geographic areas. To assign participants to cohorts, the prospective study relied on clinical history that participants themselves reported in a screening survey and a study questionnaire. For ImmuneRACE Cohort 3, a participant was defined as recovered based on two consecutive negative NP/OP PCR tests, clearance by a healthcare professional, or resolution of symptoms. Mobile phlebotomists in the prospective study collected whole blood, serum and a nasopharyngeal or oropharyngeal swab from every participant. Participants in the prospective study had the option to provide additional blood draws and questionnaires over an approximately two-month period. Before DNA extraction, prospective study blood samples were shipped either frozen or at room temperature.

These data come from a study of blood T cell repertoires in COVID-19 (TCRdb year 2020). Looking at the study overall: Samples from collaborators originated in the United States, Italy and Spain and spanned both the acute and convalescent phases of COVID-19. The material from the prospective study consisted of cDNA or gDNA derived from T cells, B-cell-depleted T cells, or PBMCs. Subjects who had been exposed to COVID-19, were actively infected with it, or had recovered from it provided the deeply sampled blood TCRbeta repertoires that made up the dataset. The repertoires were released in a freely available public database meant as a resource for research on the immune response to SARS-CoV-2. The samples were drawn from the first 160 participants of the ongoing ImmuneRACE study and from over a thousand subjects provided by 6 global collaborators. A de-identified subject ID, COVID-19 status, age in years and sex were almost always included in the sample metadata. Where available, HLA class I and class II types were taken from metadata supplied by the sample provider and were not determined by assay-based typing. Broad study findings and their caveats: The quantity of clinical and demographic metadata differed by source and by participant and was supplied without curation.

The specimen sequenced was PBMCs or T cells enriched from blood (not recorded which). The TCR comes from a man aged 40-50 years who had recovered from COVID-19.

The CDR3 protein: CASSIRSNEKLFF. In nucleotides, the sequence is TGTGCCAGCAGCATTAGATCTAATGAAAAACTGTTTTTT. The chain employs TRBV7-8 and TRBJ1-4; no confident D gene assignment can be made. From the cysteine through the phenylalanine, the CDR3 covers 13 amino acids. The DNA shown is the 39-base CDR3, in frame from base 1. The germline V gene sets CDR1 to SGHVS and CDR2 to FQNEAQ. Between the V and J ends, shortened by 5 bases and 3 bases respectively, the junction contains 7 bases.